The clone carrying this TCR beta chain has a count of ten or more. One entry per CDR3 protein results from TCRdb running MiXCR on the RACE reads. Among some 79,000 distinct CDR3 sequences listed, 11% were seen once. The time point is: patch test 3, about 24 weeks after DPC sensitization. The treatment here: therapeutic diphenylcyclopropenone sensitization with weekly scalp DPC. This record comes from a study of human T cells and chemical hapten exposure. Study in general: Variation in per-sample TCR yields came mainly from small pooled library volume differences.

CDR1 and CDR2 from the germline V gene are MNHEY and SMNVEV (reference sequence). Trimming left V 8 bases short and J 4 bases short, with 11 bases between. The CDR3 spans 12 residues. The sample in question was whole blood, obtained in connection with sensitization to the hapten diphenylcyclopropenone (DPC). This TCR was recovered from a woman in her forties or fifties with alopecia areata. Some clones in this sample may be carry-over from other donors' samples. The rearrangement joins TRBV27 to TRBJ2-5; D may be TRBD1 or TRBD2 (5 bases each). DNA of the CDR3: TGTGCCAGCTCAAAAGGGACAGAGACCCAGTACTTC. The encoded protein is CASSKGTETQYF.